This TCR beta chain was sequenced during a study of CD8 T cells in ankylosing spondylitis. This clonotype appeared a few times. What it recognizes is unknown. Looked up from germline, CDR1 is MDHEN and CDR2 is SYDVKM. V was pared by 5 bases and J by 8 bases, with 15 bases between. This CDR3 contains 13 residues. Study-level results: What seemed typical of ankylosing spondylitis blood was a TCR beta motif built from under 10 highly homologous variants.

TCRdb reprocessed the 5' RACE reads with MiXCR, giving one entry per CDR3 protein. The repertoire holds hundreds of thousands of distinct CDR3 sequences, with 17% as singletons. This TCR came from a male donor with ankylosing spondylitis. V is TRBV28 and J is TRBJ1-2; D possibly corresponds to TRBD1 (5 bases). Sequencing was carried out using blood, either unsorted or a sorted T cell fraction (not recorded which). CDR3 in amino acids: CASSDDRVGGYTF. CDR3 nucleotide sequence: TGTGCCAGCAGTGATGACAGAGTTGGCGGCTACACCTTC.